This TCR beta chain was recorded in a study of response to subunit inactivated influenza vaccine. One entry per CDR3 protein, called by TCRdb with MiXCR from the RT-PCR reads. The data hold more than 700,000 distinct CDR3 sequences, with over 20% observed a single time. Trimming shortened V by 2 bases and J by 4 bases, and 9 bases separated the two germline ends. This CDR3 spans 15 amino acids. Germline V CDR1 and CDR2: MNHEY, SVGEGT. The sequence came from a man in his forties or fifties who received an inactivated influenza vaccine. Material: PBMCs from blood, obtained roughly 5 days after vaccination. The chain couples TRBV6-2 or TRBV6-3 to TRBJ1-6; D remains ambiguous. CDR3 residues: CASSYAVMYNSPLHF. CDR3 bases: TGTGCCAGCAGTTACGCGGTGATGTATAATTCACCCCTCCACTTT.